This paragraph covers one T cell receptor beta chain sequence. Repertoires were generated with immunoSEQ multiplex PCR, while TCRdb's copy carries only in-frame clones and drops some. Of about 92,000 clones listed, approximately 80% are singletons. The CDR3 consists of 13 residues. Germline V gene sequence: CDR1 SGHNT, CDR2 YENEEA. The V end was cut by 2 bases, the J end by 2 bases, with 6 bases between. These data come from a study of OX40 agonist ivuxolimab in advanced cancers. This TCR was sampled from an adult with an advanced solid tumor such as melanoma, head and neck, liver or kidney cancer. The V and J genes are TRBV11-3 and TRBJ1-1; D unclear. This material consisted of CD4+ or CD8+ T cells sorted from blood, taken in a trial of the OX40 agonist ivuxolimab. The CDR3 loop reads CASSLKINTEAFF. The CDR3 nucleotides read TGTGCCAGCAGCTTAAAGATAAACACTGAAGCTTTCTTT.